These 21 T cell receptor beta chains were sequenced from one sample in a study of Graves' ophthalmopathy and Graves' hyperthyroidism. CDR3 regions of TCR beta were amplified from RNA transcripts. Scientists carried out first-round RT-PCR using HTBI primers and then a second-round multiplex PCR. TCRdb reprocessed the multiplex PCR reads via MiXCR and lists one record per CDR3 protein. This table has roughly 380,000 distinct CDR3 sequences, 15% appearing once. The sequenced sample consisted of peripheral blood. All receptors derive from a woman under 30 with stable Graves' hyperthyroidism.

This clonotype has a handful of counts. CDR3 nucleotide sequence: TGTGCCAGCAGCCAAGTAGCGGGGGTTAATCAGCCCCAGCATTTT. Its protein is CASSQVAGVNQPQHF. The chain has TRBV3-1 and TRBJ1-5; D might be TRBD1 (5 bases). In germline, CDR1 is LGHDT, CDR2 YNNKEL (reference sequence). There are 15 residues in the CDR3. V dropped 1 base and J dropped 4 bases, with 11 bases sitting between them.

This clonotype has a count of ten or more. In DNA, the CDR3 is TGTGCCAGCAGTTTTGCAGGCGACACCGGGGAGCTGTTTTTT. Protein product: CASSFAGDTGELFF. The genes are TRBV12-3 or TRBV12-4 and TRBJ2-2; D gene unclear. V was cut by 3 bases and J by 3 bases, with 8 bases left in between. The CDR3 covers 14 residues.

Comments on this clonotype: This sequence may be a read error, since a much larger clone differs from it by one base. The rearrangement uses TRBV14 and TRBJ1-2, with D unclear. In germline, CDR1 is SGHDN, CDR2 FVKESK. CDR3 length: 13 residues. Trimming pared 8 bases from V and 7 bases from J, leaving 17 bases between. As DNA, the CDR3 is TGTGCCAGCTACCTGGGCAGACTAGGTGGCTACACCTTC. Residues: CASYLGRLGGYTF.

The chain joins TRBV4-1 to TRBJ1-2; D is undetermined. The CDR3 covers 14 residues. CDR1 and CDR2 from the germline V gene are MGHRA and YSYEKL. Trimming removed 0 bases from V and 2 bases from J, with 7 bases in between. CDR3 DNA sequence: TGCGCCAGCAGCCAAGAGGGTACCAACTATGGCTACACCTTC. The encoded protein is CASSQEGTNYGYTF.

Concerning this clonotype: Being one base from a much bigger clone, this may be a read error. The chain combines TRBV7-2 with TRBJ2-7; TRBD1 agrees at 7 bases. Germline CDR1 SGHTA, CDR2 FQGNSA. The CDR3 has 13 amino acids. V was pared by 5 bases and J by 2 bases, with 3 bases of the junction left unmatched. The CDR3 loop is CASSARGPYEQYF. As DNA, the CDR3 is TGTGCCAGCAGCGCTAGGGGGCCCTACGAGCAGTACTTC.

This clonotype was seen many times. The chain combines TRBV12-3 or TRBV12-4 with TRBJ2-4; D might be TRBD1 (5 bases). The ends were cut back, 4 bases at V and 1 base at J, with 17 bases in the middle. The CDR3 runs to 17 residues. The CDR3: CASSSLRDPWAKNIQYF. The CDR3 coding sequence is TGTGCCAGCAGTTCTCTCAGGGATCCTTGGGCCAAAAACATTCAGTACTTC.

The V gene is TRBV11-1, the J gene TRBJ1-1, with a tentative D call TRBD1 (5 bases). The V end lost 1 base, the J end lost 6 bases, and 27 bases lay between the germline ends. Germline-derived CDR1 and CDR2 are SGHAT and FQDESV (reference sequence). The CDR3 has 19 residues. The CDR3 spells CASSLVSFSGPTPGAEAFF. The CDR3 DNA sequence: TGTGCCAGCAGCTTAGTCTCATTTTCGGGACCCACCCCCGGGGCTGAAGCTTTCTTT. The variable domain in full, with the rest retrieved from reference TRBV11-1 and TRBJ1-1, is EAEVAQSPRYKITEKSQAVAFWCDPISGHATLYWYRQILGQGPELLVQFQDESVVDDSQLPKDRFSAERLKGVDSTLKIQPAELGDSAMYLCASSLVSFSGPTPGAEAFFGQGTRLTVV.

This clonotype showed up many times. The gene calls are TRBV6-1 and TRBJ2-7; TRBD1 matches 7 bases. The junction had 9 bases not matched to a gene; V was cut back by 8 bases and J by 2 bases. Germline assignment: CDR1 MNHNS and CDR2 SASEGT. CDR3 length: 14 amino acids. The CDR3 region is CASRPWDSTYEQYF. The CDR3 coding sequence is TGTGCCAGCCGCCCCTGGGACAGCACCTACGAGCAGTACTTC.

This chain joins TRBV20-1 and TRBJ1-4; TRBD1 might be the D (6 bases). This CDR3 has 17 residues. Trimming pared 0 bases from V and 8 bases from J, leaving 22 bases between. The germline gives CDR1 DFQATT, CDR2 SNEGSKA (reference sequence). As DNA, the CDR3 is TGCAGTGCTAGAGATACGCCCCTGGGGGGGCCAAGGGAAAAACTGTTTTTT. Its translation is CSARDTPLGGPREKLFF.

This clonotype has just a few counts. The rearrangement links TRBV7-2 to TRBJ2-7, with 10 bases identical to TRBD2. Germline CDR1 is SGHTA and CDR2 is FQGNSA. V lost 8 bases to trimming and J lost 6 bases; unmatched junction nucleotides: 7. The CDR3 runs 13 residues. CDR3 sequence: CASATSGVGEQYF. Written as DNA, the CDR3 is TGTGCCAGCGCCACTAGCGGGGTTGGCGAGCAGTACTTC.

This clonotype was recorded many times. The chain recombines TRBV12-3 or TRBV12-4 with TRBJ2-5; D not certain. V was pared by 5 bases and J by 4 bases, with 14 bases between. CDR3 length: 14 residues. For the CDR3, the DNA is TGTGCCAGCAGTGCGATAAACTCAGGAGAGACCCAGTACTTC. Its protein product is CASSAINSGETQYF.

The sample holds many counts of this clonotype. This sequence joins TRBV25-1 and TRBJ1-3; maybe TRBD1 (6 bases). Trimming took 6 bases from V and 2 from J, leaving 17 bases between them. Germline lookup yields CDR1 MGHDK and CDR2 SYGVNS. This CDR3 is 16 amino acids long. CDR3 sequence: CASSNQREGAGNTIYF. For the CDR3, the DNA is TGTGCCAGCAGCAACCAACGAGAGGGGGCTGGAAACACCATATATTTT.

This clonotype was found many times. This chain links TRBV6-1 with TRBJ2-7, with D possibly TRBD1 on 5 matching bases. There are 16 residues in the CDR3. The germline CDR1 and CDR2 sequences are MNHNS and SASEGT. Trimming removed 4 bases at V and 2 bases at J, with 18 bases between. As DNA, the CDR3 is TGTGCCAGCAGTGGCTTCCCGACAGCCGAAACCTACGAGCAGTACTTC. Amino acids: CASSGFPTAETYEQYF.

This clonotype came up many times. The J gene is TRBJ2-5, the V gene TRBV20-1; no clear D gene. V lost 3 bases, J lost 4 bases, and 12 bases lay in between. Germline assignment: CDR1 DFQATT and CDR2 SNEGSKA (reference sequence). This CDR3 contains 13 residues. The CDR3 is CSASPPGSETQYF. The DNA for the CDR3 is TGCAGTGCTAGCCCACCGGGCTCAGAGACCCAGTACTTC.

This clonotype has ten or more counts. The chain's CDR3 is CASNHRGQGAEQYF. As DNA, the CDR3 is TGTGCCAGTAACCACAGGGGGCAGGGCGCCGAGCAGTACTTC. This chain connects TRBV19 to TRBJ2-7; TRBD1 matches at 9 bases. This CDR3 is built from 14 residues. V gave up 7 bases and J gave up 6 bases; unmatched junction bases: 10. Germline loops: CDR1 LNHDA, CDR2 SQIVND (reference sequence).

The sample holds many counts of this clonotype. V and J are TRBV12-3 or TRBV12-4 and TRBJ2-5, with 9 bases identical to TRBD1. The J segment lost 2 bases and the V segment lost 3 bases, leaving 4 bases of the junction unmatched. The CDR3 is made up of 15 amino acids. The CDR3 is CASSLGQGLQETQYF. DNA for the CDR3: TGTGCCAGCAGTTTGGGACAGGGACTACAAGAGACCCAGTACTTC.

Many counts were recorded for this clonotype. The CDR3 loop is CASSFSGTGYEQYF. CDR3 nucleotide sequence: TGTGCCAGCAGTTTCTCGGGGACGGGCTACGAGCAGTACTTC. The V call is TRBV27, the J call TRBJ2-7; D tentatively fits TRBD1 or TRBD2 (5 bases each). V was pared by 3 bases and J by 3 bases, with 12 bases between. CDR3 length: 14 residues. Germline CDR1 is MNHEY and CDR2 is SMNVEV (reference sequence).

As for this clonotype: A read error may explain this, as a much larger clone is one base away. The CDR3 here is CASSFGRDRGLLRSHLHF. CDR3 sequence (DNA): TGTGCCAGCAGCTTTGGCCGGGACAGGGGACTTTTGCGGTCACACCTCCACTTT. The chain uses TRBV6-2 or TRBV6-3 and TRBJ1-6; 10 bases are a match to TRBD1. This CDR3 contains 18 residues. Germline V gene data show CDR1 as MNHEY and CDR2 as SVGEGT.

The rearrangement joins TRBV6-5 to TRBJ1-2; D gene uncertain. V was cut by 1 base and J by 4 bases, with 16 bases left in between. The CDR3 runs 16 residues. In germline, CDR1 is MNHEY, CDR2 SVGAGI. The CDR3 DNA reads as TGTGCCAGCAGTTACTTCGGACGGGGAGATGGCTATGGCTACACCTTC. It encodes CASSYFGRGDGYGYTF.

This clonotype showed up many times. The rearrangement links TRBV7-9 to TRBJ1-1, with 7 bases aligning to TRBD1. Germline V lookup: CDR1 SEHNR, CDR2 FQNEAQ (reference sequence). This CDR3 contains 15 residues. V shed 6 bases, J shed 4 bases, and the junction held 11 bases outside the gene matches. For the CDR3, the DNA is TGTGCCAGCAGTGTACAGGGGATAAGGGTCACTGAAGCTTTCTTT. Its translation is CASSVQGIRVTEAFF.

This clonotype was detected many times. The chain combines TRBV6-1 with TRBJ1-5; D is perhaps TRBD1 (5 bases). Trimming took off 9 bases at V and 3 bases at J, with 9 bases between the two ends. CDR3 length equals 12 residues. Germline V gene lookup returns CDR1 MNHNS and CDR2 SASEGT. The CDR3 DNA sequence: TGTGCCAGTCAGACAGACAATCAGCCCCAGCATTTT. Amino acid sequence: CASQTDNQPQHF.